This TCR beta chain was sequenced for a study of human T cells and chemical hapten exposure. In the study overall: Patients having alopecia areata, totalis or universalis were mostly female. Small volume differences among pooled libraries mainly caused per-sample TCR yield variation.

TCRdb processed the RACE reads anew with MiXCR; each CDR3 protein has one entry. The table lists about 120,000 distinct CDR3 sequences, approximately 10% of them singletons, with around 2.5% in the top ten. This clonotype was seen only a few times. The time point was: patch test 3, about 24 weeks after DPC sensitization. Noted treatment: therapeutic diphenylcyclopropenone sensitization with weekly scalp DPC. The CDR3 sequence is 17 residues long. Here the sequenced sample was whole blood, taken in connection with sensitization to the hapten diphenylcyclopropenone (DPC). This chain links TRBV21-1 with TRBJ1-5; TRBD1, as called in the table, went unchecked against the DNA. TRBV21-1 constitutes a pseudogene. The receptor's source is a woman between 45 and 65 years old with alopecia areata. Some clones in this sample may be carry-over from other donors' samples. The CDR3 DNA follows: TGTGCCAGCAGCAAAAGCAAGGGGGACAGGGCAAATCAGCCCCAGCATTTT. Amino acid sequence: CASSKSKGDRANQPQHF.